This TCR beta chain was identified during a study of blood T cell repertoires in COVID-19. Study summary: From the United States, Italy and Spain came samples of acute and convalescent COVID-19.

This clone occurred once. The CDR3 contains 20 residues. Per the original methods: Amplification of reference gene primers was used by the study to estimate nucleated cell counts. The data were produced by immunoSEQ multiplex PCR, yet TCRdb's version contains in-frame clones alone and is incomplete. V and J calls and clone size are copied from that table; D and trimming were computed from the DNA. The table lists about 490,000 clones, roughly 85% of them singletons. The receptor was derived from a human donor in a cohort sampled during active COVID-19. Sequencing input: peripheral blood. The chain employs TRBV21-1 and TRBJ2-2; TRBD1 reflects the table's D call only, with no check against the DNA. TRBV21-1 is a recognized pseudogene. This CDR3 is CASPSSPGQKQGVGTGELFF. The CDR3 DNA reads as TGTGCCAGCCCCTCATCCCCGGGACAGAAGCAGGGAGTTGGAACCGGGGAGCTGTTTTTT.